The entry below gives a single T cell receptor beta chain sequence along with its context. This table comes from immunoSEQ multiplex PCR, and its TCRdb copy is limited to in-frame clones, with some not included. The table records hundreds of thousands of clones, 86% of them present only once. This record belongs to a study of cytomegalovirus exposure and HLA in healthy donors. Germline V CDR1 and CDR2: LGHNT, FRNRAP. The length of the CDR3 is 16 residues. J lost 9 bases, V lost 0 bases, and 9 bases had no gene match. This chain joins TRBV12-5 and TRBJ2-3; TRBD2 matches at 10 bases. The origin of this receptor is a young woman in good health and CMV-seronegative. The specimen was PBMCs. The CDR3 here is CASGLVLSGGARTQYF. The CDR3 nucleotides are TGTGCTAGTGGTTTGGTATTGAGCGGGGGGGCACGAACGCAGTATTTT.